This TCR beta chain came from a study of blood T cell repertoires in COVID-19. Study overall: Material from acute and convalescent COVID-19 was sourced from the United States, Italy and Spain. PBMCs, B-cell-depleted T cells, or T cells provided the cDNA or gDNA that made up the material.

This CDR3 spans 16 amino acids. Germline-derived CDR1 and CDR2 are LGHNT and FRNRAP. V was cut by 3 bases and J by 10 bases, with 19 bases left in between. Original analysis: Nucleated cell number was recorded as an estimate derived from reference gene primer amplification. TCRdb keeps only in-frame clones here, not all; method: immunoSEQ multiplex PCR. V, J and clone size reflect that table, while D and trimming were determined from the DNA. The sample consists of around 260,000 clones, roughly 86% of them appearing once. V is TRBV12-5 and J is TRBJ1-6, with D maybe TRBD1 (5 bases). The sequence was obtained from a human donor in a cohort sampled during active COVID-19. The source material was peripheral blood. The CDR3 protein is CASGLRKGLPGSPLHF. CDR3 in DNA: TGTGCTAGTGGTTTAAGAAAGGGACTCCCGGGGTCACCCCTCCACTTT.